This T cell receptor beta chain was sequenced for a study of vaccination effects on CD4 cells after COVID-19. Turning to the study itself: Two convalescent patients gave samples 16 days and one week before vaccination.

After expansion with viral peptide pools in the ViraFEST assay, antigen-specific CD4+ T cells were sequenced. After about 10 days in culture, the CD4+ T cells were isolated. A PCR test confirmed that the person had SARS-CoV-2 infection between March and December 2020. General study points: By a late point after vaccination, infection- and vaccine-induced clones had shrunk markedly through clonal contraction.

The CDR3 runs 13 residues. V lost 0 bases and J 7 bases, leaving 9 bases between the germline ends. CDR1 and CDR2 (germline): SNHLY, FYNNEI. Method: immunoSEQ multiplex PCR; TCRdb's copy keeps in-frame clones and lacks some. The data show approximately 29,000 clones, 70% to 85% seen once. On this clone: The antigen is unknown.

This sequence joins TRBV2 and TRBJ1-2; no firm D call. The sequencing here drew on CD4+ T cells from PBMCs cultured with a peptide pool, taken before COVID-19 vaccination. The receptor's source is a human donor who had a prior SARS-CoV-2 infection. CDR3 loop: CASSEAWRVGYTF. The CDR3 nucleotides read TGTGCCAGCAGTGAAGCGTGGAGGGTTGGCTACACCTTC. Together with reference TRBV2 and TRBJ1-2, the CDR3 gives the full variable domain: EPEVTQTPSHQVTQMGQEVILRCVPISNHLYFYWYRQILGQKVEFLVSFYNNEISEKSEIFDDQFSVERPDGSNFTLKIRSTKLEDSAMYFCASSEAWRVGYTFGSGTRLTVV.